A single T cell receptor (beta chain) is shown here with its context. The target antigen is unknown. This sample was taken from a study of CD8+ T cells in alopecia areata. Turning to the study itself: A regimen of oral tofacitinib, 5 to 10 mg twice daily, was given to treated patients.

Broader study findings: Scalp lesions, especially in alopecia totalis/universalis, had higher clonality than normal scalp.

Treatment indicated: oral pan-JAK inhibitor, 5-10 mg twice daily. Collected material from alopecia areata patients comprised lesional scalp punch biopsies and peripheral blood. Following RNA extraction, reverse transcription yielded cDNA that acted as the sequencing template. TCRdb keeps only in-frame clones here, not all; method: immunoSEQ multiplex PCR. The sample shows more than 110,000 clones, around 50% of them seen only once. CDR3 length: 13 residues. Trimming cost V 5 bases and J 3 bases, with 10 bases left between them. Germline V CDR1 and CDR2: GTSNPN, SVGIG (reference sequence). The sample in question was CD8+ T cells sorted from blood, obtained at week 4, from a patient treated with tofacitinib. The rearrangement links TRBV30 to TRBJ1-4; maybe TRBD1 (5 bases). The clonotype originates from a human donor with alopecia areata. CDR3: CAWQTDSNEKLFF. The CDR3 DNA reads as TGTGCCTGGCAGACAGACTCTAATGAAAAACTGTTTTTT.